Here is one T cell receptor (beta chain) with its context. These data come from a study of blood T cells in healthy people across ages. Total RNA was extracted at no less than 5.5 micrograms per sample. The use of a sample-barcoded 5' primer and a J-beta primer mix characterized a second PCR of roughly 6 to 12 cycles. CDR3-containing paired-end reads numbered at least 2.5 million in each sample. Using its own MiXCR run on the 5' RACE reads, TCRdb lists one record per CDR3 protein. This sample has 850,000 or so distinct CDR3 sequences, with about 28% found just once. Trimming removed 6 bases from V and 3 bases from J; junction bases left unmatched: 6. Germline CDR1 DFQATT, CDR2 SNEGSKA (reference sequence). The CDR3 covers 14 residues.

The sequencing input was blood. The sequence derives from a woman of 80 years or more in good health. The chain recombines TRBV20-1 with TRBJ2-3; 10 bases are shared with TRBD2. The CDR3 region has the DNA TGCAGTGCCCGAACTAGCGGGACGACAGATACGCAGTATTTT. It translates to CSARTSGTTDTQYF.